One and the same sample provided the 14 T cell receptor beta chains below, sequenced in a study of T-cell memory formation after mild COVID-19. Each CDR3 protein gets one entry after TCRdb re-called the 5' RACE reads with MiXCR. The sample has about 560,000 distinct CDR3 sequences; approximately 15% are singletons. Sequenced: PBMCs or a T cell subset sorted from them (not recorded which). These receptor sequences come from an adult woman who had mild COVID-19 (a few samples of this study predate the infection). Cell type and time point are not known.

This chain joins TRBV27 and TRBJ2-7, with TRBD2 matching over 13 bases. From germline, CDR1 is MNHEY and CDR2 SMNVEV (reference sequence). The J segment lost 4 bases and the V segment lost 0 bases, leaving 3 bases of the junction unmatched. CDR3 size: 16 residues. Here the CDR3 DNA reads TGTGCCAGCAGTTTATCAGGGACTAGCGGGATGTACGAGCAGTACTTC. Translated: CASSLSGTSGMYEQYF.

On this clonotype: A much larger clone sits a single nucleotide away, making a read error possible. The CDR3 sequence: CASSFGGDTGELFF. CDR3 bases: TGTGCCAGCAGTTTTGGGGGGGACACCGGGGAGCTGTTTTTT. The chain uses TRBV6-5 and TRBJ2-2, with TRBD2 matching over 7 bases. V shed 4 bases, J shed 3 bases, and the junction held 2 bases outside the gene matches. This CDR3 contains 14 residues. Germline lookup yields CDR1 MNHEY and CDR2 SVGAGI.

The chain joins TRBV12-3 or TRBV12-4 to TRBJ1-3, with 7 bases aligning to TRBD1. This CDR3 contains 16 residues. Trimming took 2 bases from V and 3 from J; bases not matched to a gene: 7. CDR3 DNA sequence: TGTGCCAGCAGTTTACGGGGAGGGGGCTATGGAAACACCATATATTTT. This codes for CASSLRGGGYGNTIYF.

The chain carries TRBV20-1 and TRBJ2-3; D may be TRBD1 (7 bases). This CDR3 is built from 15 residues. Germline V gene data show CDR1 as DFQATT and CDR2 as SNEGSKA (reference sequence). Trimming shortened V by 3 bases and J by 0 bases, and 13 bases separated the two germline ends. The CDR3 coding sequence is TGCAGTGCTAGCCGGCGGGACAGTAGCACAGATACGCAGTATTTT. It codes for CSASRRDSSTDTQYF.

In its sample, this clonotype was seen many times. The rearrangement joins TRBV3-1 to TRBJ1-1; possible D gene TRBD1, 6 bases. The CDR3 covers 11 residues. Trimming removed 3 bases at V and 7 bases at J, with 6 bases between. Looked up from germline, CDR1 is LGHDT and CDR2 is YNNKEL (reference sequence). The CDR3 reads CASSQTGEAFF. The CDR3 DNA is TGTGCCAGCAGCCAGACAGGTGAAGCTTTCTTT.

This clonotype turned up a few times. The chain joins TRBV7-9 to TRBJ2-1; D remains ambiguous. This CDR3 contains 12 residues. Deletions cut 2 bases from V and 8 bases from J, with 7 bases between. Germline V gene lookup returns CDR1 SEHNR and CDR2 FQNEAQ (reference sequence). CDR3: CASSLLVDEQFF. The CDR3 DNA reads TGTGCCAGCAGCTTATTGGTTGATGAGCAGTTCTTC.

The chain uses TRBV7-9 and TRBJ2-5; D not resolved. The germline gives CDR1 SEHNR, CDR2 FQNEAQ (reference sequence). Trimming shortened V by 5 bases and J by 2 bases, and 15 bases separated the two germline ends. There are 15 residues in the CDR3. The CDR3 region is CASSQDPLWQETQYF. The CDR3 DNA sequence: TGTGCCAGCAGCCAAGACCCCCTATGGCAAGAGACCCAGTACTTC.

This clonotype was observed a handful of times. The chain carries TRBV29-1 and TRBJ2-3; D assignment may be TRBD1 or TRBD2 (5 bases each). The CDR3 runs 13 residues. The germline V gene encodes CDR1 SQVTM and CDR2 ANQGSEA. V was trimmed by 3 bases and J by 5 bases, leaving 12 bases between them. CDR3 loop: CSVDLEDKDTQYF. The CDR3 nucleotides are TGCAGCGTTGATCTGGAGGACAAAGATACGCAGTATTTT.

CDR3 bases: TGTGCCAGCAGCTTCACAGGGGAGGGCACTGAAGCTTTCTTT. This codes for CASSFTGEGTEAFF. The gene calls are TRBV7-2 and TRBJ1-1, with TRBD1 matching over 7 bases. Germline assignment: CDR1 SGHTA and CDR2 FQGNSA. This CDR3 region has 14 residues. J gave up 4 bases and V 3 bases, and 5 bases lay outside the gene matches.

This chain uses TRBV3-1 with TRBJ1-1, with D unresolved. The CDR3 runs 14 residues. In germline, CDR1 is LGHDT, CDR2 YNNKEL (reference sequence). V shed 3 bases and J shed 7 bases, with 15 bases lying between them. CDR3 in DNA: TGTGCCAGCAGCCATTTAGGGTTGTTTGGTGAAGCTTTCTTT. As protein: CASSHLGLFGEAFF.

Many counts were recorded for this clonotype. The chain has TRBV27 and TRBJ2-6; D unclear. This CDR3 has 14 residues. V was cut by 3 bases and J by 0 bases, with 3 bases left in between. Per the germline V gene, CDR1 is MNHEY and CDR2 is SMNVEV (reference sequence). CDR3 DNA: TGTGCCAGCAGTTTCGGCTCTGGGGCCAACGTCCTGACTTTC. Translation gives CASSFGSGANVLTF.

The gene calls are TRBV18 and TRBJ2-5; D may be TRBD1 or TRBD2 (6 bases each). Trimming pared 3 bases from V and 2 bases from J, leaving 10 bases between. The CDR3 runs to 14 residues. Germline CDR1 reads KGHSH; CDR2 reads LQKENI. CDR3 amino acids: CASSPRGTQETQYF. The CDR3 DNA reads TGTGCCAGCTCACCCCGGGGGACACAAGAGACCCAGTACTTC.

The chain couples TRBV28 to TRBJ2-2, with D possibly TRBD1 on 5 matching bases. Germline CDR1 reads MDHEN; CDR2 reads SYDVKM. Trimming stripped 11 bases from V and 0 bases from J, with 10 bases between. This CDR3 contains 13 residues. CDR3 sequence (DNA): TGTGCCGTCAAGGGGTCGAACACCGGGGAGCTGTTTTTT. This codes for CAVKGSNTGELFF.

The sample holds a few counts of this clonotype. This chain joins TRBV13 and TRBJ2-7; perhaps TRBD2 as D (5 bases). This CDR3 contains 13 residues. Germline loops: CDR1 PRHDT, CDR2 FYEKMQ (reference sequence). Trimming removed 6 bases from V and 3 bases from J, with 12 bases in between. CDR3 sequence: CASSIDGSYEQYF. The CDR3 coding sequence is TGTGCCAGCAGTATAGATGGGAGCTACGAGCAGTACTTC. The full variable domain, rest sourced from reference TRBV13 and TRBJ2-7, is AAGVIQSPRHLIKEKRETATLKCYPIPRHDTVYWYQQGPGQDPQFLISFYEKMQSDKGSIPDRFSAQQFSDYHSELNMSSLELGDSALYFCASSIDGSYEQYFGPGTRLTVT.